A single sample is the source of the 6 T cell receptor beta chains below, sequenced in a study of blood T cell repertoires in COVID-19. Only in-frame clones appear in the TCRdb table, and some are missing; sequencing was by immunoSEQ multiplex PCR. Seen here are over 65,000 clones, around 87% observed once, and the top ten hold more than 0.85%. What was sequenced was peripheral blood. Receptor source: a human donor in a cohort sampled during active COVID-19.

V and J are TRBV6-5 and TRBJ1-5; D possibly corresponds to TRBD1 (6 bases). The CDR3 extends over 14 amino acids. V shed 5 bases and J shed 4 bases, with 12 bases lying between them. Germline CDR1 and CDR2: MNHEY and SVGAGI. The CDR3 spells CASSRGQPNQPQHF. CDR3 nucleotide sequence: TGTGCCAGCAGTCGTGGACAGCCTAATCAGCCCCAGCATTTT.

About this clone: The junction departs from the called germline gene at one end, perhaps through a read error. The chain uses TRBV11-2 and TRBJ1-3, with D possibly TRBD1 on 5 matching bases. CDR3 length: 14 residues. Germline V gene data show CDR1 as SGHAT and CDR2 as FQNNGV. The CDR3 DNA sequence: TGTGCCAGCAGCCCCAGGGTGTCTGGGAACACCATATATTTT. Encoded protein: CASSPRVSGNTIYF.

The chain has TRBV9 and TRBJ2-2; 9 bases are a match to TRBD2. This CDR3 contains 16 residues. Germline assignment: CDR1 SGDLS and CDR2 YYNGEE. With 4 bases clipped from V and 2 bases from J, the junction kept 6 bases outside the gene matches. CDR3 loop: CASSITGTSNTGELFF. Here the CDR3 DNA reads TGTGCCAGCAGCATCACAGGGACTAGCAACACCGGGGAGCTGTTTTTT.

The rearrangement uses TRBV7-8 and TRBJ2-1; 8 nucleotides match TRBD2. Germline V gene lookup returns CDR1 SGHVS and CDR2 FQNEAQ. After removal of 5 bases from V and 1 base from J, the junction contained 10 bases not matched to a gene. The CDR3 spans 17 residues. The CDR3: CASSREKRESSYNEQFF. Here the CDR3 DNA reads TGTGCCAGCAGCCGCGAGAAGCGGGAGTCTTCCTACAATGAGCAGTTCTTC.

The V gene is TRBV6-5, the J gene TRBJ1-5, with 9 bases that match TRBD1. CDR1 and CDR2 (germline): MNHEY, SVGAGI. Trimming at V came to 10 bases and at J to 4 bases, leaving 8 bases not matched to a gene. The CDR3 length is 14 residues. CDR3 nucleotides: TGTGCCATAAAGGGGGACAGGGAAAATCAGCCCCAGCATTTT. This encodes CAIKGDRENQPQHF.

The V gene is TRBV30, the J gene TRBJ2-7; TRBD1 agrees at 7 bases. The CDR3 is 13 residues long. The germline CDR1 and CDR2 sequences are GTSNPN and SVGIG (reference sequence). After removal of 0 bases from V and 2 bases from J, the junction contained 1 base not matched to a gene. The CDR3: CAWSVGTAYEQYF. The CDR3 DNA reads TGTGCCTGGAGTGTAGGGACAGCCTACGAGCAGTACTTC.